This record covers a single TCR beta chain. This entry comes from a study of control samples from healthy donors and cancer patients. CDR1 and CDR2 from the germline V gene are LGHDT and YNNKEL (reference sequence). This CDR3 spans 12 amino acids. The V segment lost 8 bases and the J segment 10 bases; nucleotides outside the gene matches: 8. Only in-frame clones appear in the TCRdb table, and some are missing; sequencing was by immunoSEQ multiplex PCR. Among 100,000 to 150,000 clones listed, over 80% were seen once. The gene calls are TRBV3-1 (or the pseudogene TRBV3-2) and TRBJ2-5; TRBD2 matches at 9 bases. The sequence derives from a man at least 80 years old with head and neck cancer. What was sequenced was PBMCs. In nucleotides, the CDR3 is TGTGCCAGCCAGGTGGAGCGGGGGGTCCAGTACTTC. It translates to CASQVERGVQYF.